This T cell receptor (beta chain) is drawn from a study of early T cells in non-severe SARS-CoV-2 infection. As for the study in general: Sequenced bulk RNA came from whole blood that was unsorted, and chains were unpaired.

The CDR3 consists of 14 residues. V was clipped by 3 bases and J by 1 base, with 7 bases between them. This clonotype was counted at least ten times. Individual cDNA molecules carried attached unique molecular identifiers. TCRdb called the 5' RACE reads again in MiXCR, with one record for every CDR3 protein. The sample includes 25,000 to 35,000 distinct CDR3 sequences, 3.9% of them seen just once. The sequence derives from an adult who was a healthcare worker with PCR-confirmed SARS-CoV-2 infection or an uninfected control (not recorded which). The sequenced material came from whole blood. This sequence joins TRBV12-3 or TRBV12-4 and TRBJ1-5; D perhaps matches TRBD1 (5 bases). The CDR3: CASSLGDSNQPQHF. As DNA, the CDR3 is TGTGCCAGCAGTTTGGGGGACAGCAATCAGCCCCAGCATTTT.